The 9 T cell receptor beta chains given below trace back to one sample, sequenced in a study of blood T cell repertoires in COVID-19. Here immunoSEQ multiplex PCR was the method, and the copy in TCRdb shows in-frame clones only, minus some. The sample has about 50,000 clones, around 84% seen once; the top ten hold about 15%. Material: peripheral blood. Receptors originate from a man between 65 and 80 years old with acute or convalescent COVID-19.

The DNA of the CDR3 is TGCGCCAGCAGCTTGCGAACAGGGGGAACAGATACGCAGTATTTT. It translates to CASSLRTGGTDTQYF. The chain couples TRBV5-1 to TRBJ2-3; 8 positions agree with TRBD1. With V trimmed by 1 base and J by 3 bases, 4 bases remained unmatched. This CDR3 has 15 amino acids. The germline CDR1 and CDR2 sequences are SGHRS and YFSETQ.

This clone has just one count. This sequence joins TRBV6-5 and TRBJ1-1, with 7 bases identical to TRBD1. Germline-derived CDR1 and CDR2 are MNHEY and SVGAGI. V lost 6 bases and J lost 5; bases outside the gene matches: 9. The CDR3 length is 14 residues. The CDR3 DNA reads as TGTGCCAGCAGCTCCAGGGGGTCGGTGACTGAAGCTTTCTTT. Translation: CASSSRGSVTEAFF.

This chain joins TRBV6-5 and TRBJ2-1; the match to TRBD2 covers 8 bases. Germline V gives CDR1 MNHEY, CDR2 SVGAGI. The CDR3 covers 13 residues. V was clipped by 2 bases and J by 7 bases; unmatched bases: 1. The CDR3 sequence: CASSYTGGNEQFF. The CDR3 DNA reads as TGTGCCAGCAGTTACACGGGAGGGAATGAGCAGTTCTTC.

This chain links TRBV7-2 with TRBJ1-5, with D possibly matching TRBD1 (6 bases). Germline V gene sequence: CDR1 SGHTA, CDR2 FQGNSA. The V end lost 8 bases, the J end lost 1 base, and 9 bases lay between the germline ends. This CDR3 spans 13 amino acids. This CDR3 is CASGDRSNQPQHF. CDR3 in DNA: TGTGCCAGCGGCGACAGGAGCAATCAGCCCCAGCATTTT. Drawing the rest from reference TRBV7-2 and TRBJ1-5, the complete variable domain is GAGVSQSPSNKVTEKGKDVELRCDPISGHTALYWYRQSLGQGLEFLIYFQGNSAPDKSGLPSDRFSAERTGGSVSTLTIQRTQQEDSAVYLCASGDRSNQPQHFGDGTRLSIL.

V gene TRBV6-5 combines with J gene TRBJ1-2; TRBD1 matches at 7 bases. The V segment lost 6 bases and the J segment 2 bases; nucleotides outside the gene matches: 6. CDR1 and CDR2 from the germline V gene are MNHEY and SVGAGI. The CDR3 runs 14 residues. The CDR3 spells CASSTETGNYGYTF. The CDR3 region has the DNA TGTGCCAGCAGCACCGAGACAGGGAACTATGGCTACACCTTC.

The chain is built from TRBV5-4 and TRBJ1-3; D uncertain. V was clipped by 8 bases and J by 1 base, with 10 bases between them. Germline assignment: CDR1 SGHNT and CDR2 YYREEE (reference sequence). This CDR3 spans 13 amino acids. CDR3 sequence (DNA): TGTGCCAGTGGGCGGGAGTCTGGAAACACCATATATTTT. Translation gives CASGRESGNTIYF.

The chain couples TRBV5-1 to TRBJ1-1, with D tentatively TRBD1 (6 bases). V shed 3 bases and J shed 1 base, with 7 bases lying between them. CDR3 length: 13 amino acids. CDR1 SGHRS and CDR2 YFSETQ come from the germline V gene. CDR3 DNA sequence: TGCGCCAGCAGCTGGGACACGAACACTGAAGCTTTCTTT. It is translated as CASSWDTNTEAFF.

This clone was seen a single time. The rearrangement uses TRBV24-1 and TRBJ2-3, with 9 nucleotides matching TRBD1. Germline lookup yields CDR1 KGHDR and CDR2 SFDVKD. Unmatched junction bases numbered 6, after V lost 3 bases and J lost 3 bases. The CDR3 length is 16 residues. CDR3 residues: CATSDTGTGRTDTQYF. The CDR3 nucleotides are TGTGCCACCAGTGATACCGGGACAGGGAGGACAGATACGCAGTATTTT.

The chain couples TRBV4-3 to TRBJ2-3, with unresolved D. The germline V gene encodes CDR1 LGHNA and CDR2 YSLEER. CDR3 length: 14 amino acids. The germline V and J ends were trimmed by 0 bases and 0 bases, with 4 bases remaining between them. The CDR3 loop reads CASSQDTSTDTQYF. CDR3 sequence (DNA): TGCGCCAGCAGCCAAGATACTAGCACAGATACGCAGTATTTT.